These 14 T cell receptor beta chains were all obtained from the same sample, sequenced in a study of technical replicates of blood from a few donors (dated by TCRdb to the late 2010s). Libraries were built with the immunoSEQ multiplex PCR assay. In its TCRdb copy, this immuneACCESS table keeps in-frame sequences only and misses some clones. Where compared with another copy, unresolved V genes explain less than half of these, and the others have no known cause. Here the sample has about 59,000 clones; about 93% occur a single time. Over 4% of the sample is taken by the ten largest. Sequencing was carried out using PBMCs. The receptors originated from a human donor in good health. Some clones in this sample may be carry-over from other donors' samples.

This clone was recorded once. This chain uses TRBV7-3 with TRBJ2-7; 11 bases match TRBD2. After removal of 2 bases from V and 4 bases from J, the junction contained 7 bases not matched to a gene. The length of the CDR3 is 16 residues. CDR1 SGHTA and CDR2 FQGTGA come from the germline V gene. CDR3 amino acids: CASSLQGTSGPYEQYF. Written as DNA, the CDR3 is TGTGCCAGCAGCTTACAAGGGACTAGCGGTCCATACGAGCAGTACTTC.

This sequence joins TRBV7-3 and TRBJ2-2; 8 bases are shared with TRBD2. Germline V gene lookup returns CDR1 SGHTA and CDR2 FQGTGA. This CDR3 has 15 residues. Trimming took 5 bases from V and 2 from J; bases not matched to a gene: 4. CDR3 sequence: CASSRGGTNTGELFF. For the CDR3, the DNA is TGTGCCAGCAGCCGGGGGGGGACCAACACCGGGGAGCTGTTTTTT. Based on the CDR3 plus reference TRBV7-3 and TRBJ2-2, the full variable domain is GAGVSQTPSNKVTEKGKYVELRCDPISGHTALYWYRQSLGQGPEFLIYFQGTGAADDSGLPNDRFFAVRPEGSVSTLKIQRTERGDSAVYLCASSRGGTNTGELFFGEGSRLTVL.

The CDR3 DNA reads TGTGCCAGCAGCAACCACGGGGGAGATACAGATACGCAGTATTTT. This translates into CASSNHGGDTDTQYF. V and J are TRBV9 and TRBJ2-3; TRBD2 is a possible D gene (6 bases). V lost 4 bases to trimming and J lost 3 bases, with 15 bases between them. The CDR3 runs to 15 residues. In germline, CDR1 is SGDLS, CDR2 YYNGEE.

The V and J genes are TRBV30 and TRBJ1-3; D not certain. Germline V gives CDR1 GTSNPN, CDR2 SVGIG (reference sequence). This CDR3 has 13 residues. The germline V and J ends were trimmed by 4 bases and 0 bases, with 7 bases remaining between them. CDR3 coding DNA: TGTGCCTGGAATGGAGGCTCTGGAAACACCATATATTTT. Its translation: CAWNGGSGNTIYF.

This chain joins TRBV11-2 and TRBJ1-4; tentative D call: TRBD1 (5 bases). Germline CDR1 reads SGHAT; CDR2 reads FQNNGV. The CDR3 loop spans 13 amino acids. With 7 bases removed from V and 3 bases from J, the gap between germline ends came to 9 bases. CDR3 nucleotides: TGTGCCAGCAAAAGGGGTGCTAATGAAAAACTGTTTTTT. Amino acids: CASKRGANEKLFF. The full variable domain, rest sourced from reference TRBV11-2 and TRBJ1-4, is EAGVAQSPRYKIIEKRQSVAFWCNPISGHATLYWYQQILGQGPKLLIQFQNNGVVDDSQLPKDRFSAERLKGVDSTLKIQPAKLEDSAVYLCASKRGANEKLFFGSGTQLSVL.

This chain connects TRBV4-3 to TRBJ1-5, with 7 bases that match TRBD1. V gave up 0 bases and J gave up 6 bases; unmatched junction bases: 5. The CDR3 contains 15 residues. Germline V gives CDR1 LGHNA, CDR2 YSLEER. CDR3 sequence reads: CASSQDRGATQPQHF. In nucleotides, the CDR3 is TGCGCCAGCAGCCAAGACAGGGGGGCAACTCAGCCCCAGCATTTT.

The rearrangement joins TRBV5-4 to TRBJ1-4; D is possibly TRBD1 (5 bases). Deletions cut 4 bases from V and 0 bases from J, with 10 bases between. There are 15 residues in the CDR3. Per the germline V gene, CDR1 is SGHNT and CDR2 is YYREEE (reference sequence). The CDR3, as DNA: TGTGCCAGCAGCGCCGGGACTTCAACTAATGAAAAACTGTTTTTT. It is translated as CASSAGTSTNEKLFF.

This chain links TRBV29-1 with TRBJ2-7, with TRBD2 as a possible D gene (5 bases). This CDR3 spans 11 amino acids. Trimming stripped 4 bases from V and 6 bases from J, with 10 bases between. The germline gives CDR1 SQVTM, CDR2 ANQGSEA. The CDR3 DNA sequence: TGCAGCGTTGTGAGGGAAGCCGAGCAGTACTTC. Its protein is CSVVREAEQYF.

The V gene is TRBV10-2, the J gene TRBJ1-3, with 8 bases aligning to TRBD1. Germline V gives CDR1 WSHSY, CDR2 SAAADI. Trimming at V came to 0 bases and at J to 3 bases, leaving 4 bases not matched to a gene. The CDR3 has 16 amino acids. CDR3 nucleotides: TGCGCCAGCAGTGAGTCGGCAGGGGGCTTTGGAAACACCATATATTTT. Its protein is CASSESAGGFGNTIYF.

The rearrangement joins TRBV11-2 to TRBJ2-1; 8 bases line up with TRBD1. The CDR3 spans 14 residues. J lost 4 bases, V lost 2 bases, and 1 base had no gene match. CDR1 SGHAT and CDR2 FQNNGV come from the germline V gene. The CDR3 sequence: CASSLQGAYNEQFF. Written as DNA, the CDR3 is TGTGCCAGCAGCTTACAGGGGGCGTACAATGAGCAGTTCTTC.

The CDR3 region is CASSLGSGGYSYNEQFF. In DNA form, the CDR3 reads TGTGCCAGCAGCTTGGGAAGCGGGGGGTACTCCTACAATGAGCAGTTCTTC. This chain links TRBV5-6 with TRBJ2-1; 9 nucleotides match TRBD2. V shed 0 bases, J shed 0 bases, and the junction held 4 bases outside the gene matches. CDR3 size: 17 residues. Germline CDR1 reads SGHDT; CDR2 reads YYEEEE.

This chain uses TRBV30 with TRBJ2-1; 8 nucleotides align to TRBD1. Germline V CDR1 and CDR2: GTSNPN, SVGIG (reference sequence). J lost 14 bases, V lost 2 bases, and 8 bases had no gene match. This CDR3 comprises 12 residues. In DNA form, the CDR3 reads TGTGCCTGGAGTCCCCGGCAGGGGGCAAAGTTCTTC. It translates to CAWSPRQGAKFF.

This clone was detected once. The CDR3 nucleotides are TGTGCCAGCAGCTACCTAACAGGGGGCGTCACTGAAGCTTTCTTT. Its translation: CASSYLTGGVTEAFF. The chain has TRBV11-2 and TRBJ1-1; 9 bases agree with TRBD1. Germline V gene data show CDR1 as SGHAT and CDR2 as FQNNGV. The CDR3 has 15 residues. V was clipped by 4 bases and J by 4 bases; unmatched bases: 7.

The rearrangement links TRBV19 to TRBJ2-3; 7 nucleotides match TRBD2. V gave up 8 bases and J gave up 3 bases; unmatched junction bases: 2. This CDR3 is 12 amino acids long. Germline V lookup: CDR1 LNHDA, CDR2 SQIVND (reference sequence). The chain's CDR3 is CASGLVTDTQYF. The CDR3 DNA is TGTGCCAGTGGACTAGTAACAGATACGCAGTATTTT.